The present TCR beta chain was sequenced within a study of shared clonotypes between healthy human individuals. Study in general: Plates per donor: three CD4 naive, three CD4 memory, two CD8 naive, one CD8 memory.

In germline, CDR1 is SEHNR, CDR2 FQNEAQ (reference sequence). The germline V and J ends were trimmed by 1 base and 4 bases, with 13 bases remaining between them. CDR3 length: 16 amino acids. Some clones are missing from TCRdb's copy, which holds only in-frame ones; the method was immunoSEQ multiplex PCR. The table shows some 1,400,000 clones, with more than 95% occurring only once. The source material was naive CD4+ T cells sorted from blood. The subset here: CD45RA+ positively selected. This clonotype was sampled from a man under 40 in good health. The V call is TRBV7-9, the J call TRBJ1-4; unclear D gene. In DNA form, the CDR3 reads TGTGCCAGCAGCTTAGGCATTGGGCAGCTTAATGAAAAACTGTTTTTT. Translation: CASSLGIGQLNEKLFF. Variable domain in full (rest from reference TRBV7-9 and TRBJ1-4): DTGVSQNPRHKITKRGQNVTFRCDPISEHNRLYWYRQTLGQGPEFLTYFQNEAQLEKSRLLSDRFSAERPKGSFSTLEIQRTEQGDSAMYLCASSLGIGQLNEKLFFGSGTQLSVL.